This T cell receptor beta chain was identified in a study of cytomegalovirus exposure and HLA in healthy donors. In the PCR, 60 Vbeta and 13 Jbeta primers were used. Data came from immunoSEQ multiplex PCR; TCRdb stores just in-frame clones and leaves some out. The sample yields roughly 110,000 clones, 65% to 75% seen once. With respect to this clone: The antigen is not known.

Study results and caveats: As a later analysis revealed, most CMV-associated TCR beta chains appeared HLA-restricted. Donors were assumed by presence/absence analyses to have roughly uniform sequencing depth.

The sequence derives from a woman aged 35 to 49 in good health and CMV-seropositive. Sequenced input: PBMCs.

The CDR3 DNA reads as TGTGCCAGCAGTTACCTCCGACAGACACCGAACACTGAAGCTTTCTTT. The encoded protein is CASSYLRQTPNTEAFF. V usage is TRBV6-5 and J usage is TRBJ1-1; maybe TRBD1 (5 bases). CDR1 and CDR2 (germline): MNHEY, SVGAGI. V lost 2 bases, J lost 1 base, and 14 bases lay in between. This CDR3 has 16 residues.